This T cell receptor beta chain was captured in a study of blood T cell repertoires in COVID-19 (TCRdb year 2020). For the study in its entirety: Samples covering the acute and convalescent phases of COVID-19 were provided by collaborators in the United States, Italy and Spain. The material from the prospective study consisted of cDNA or gDNA derived from T cells, B-cell-depleted T cells, or PBMCs. Deeply sampled blood TCRbeta repertoires from subjects exposed to, actively infected with, or recovered from COVID-19 were included in the dataset. The repertoires were made available in a free public database intended to serve as a resource for research on the immune response to SARS-CoV-2. The samples were drawn from two sources: the first 160 participants of the ongoing ImmuneRACE study, and approximately 1,300 subjects contributed by 6 global collaborators. Nearly every sample came with metadata listing a de-identified subject ID, COVID-19 status, age in years and sex. Where available, HLA class I and class II types were obtained from metadata supplied by the sample provider rather than from assay-based typing. General findings and caveats noted by the study authors: How much clinical and demographic metadata was included differed by source and by participant, and the metadata was provided uncurated.

This clone appeared once. Its antigen is unknown. Qualities for individual bases were not recorded, and no much larger clone is one base off. Enrolling through a virtual design, the prospective study's participants ranged in age from about 18 to 100 years and lived across about two dozen United States geographic areas. In the prospective study, cohorts were assigned on the basis of participant-reported clinical history obtained from a screening survey and a study questionnaire. For ImmuneRACE Cohort 3, a participant was defined as recovered based on two consecutive negative NP/OP PCR tests, clearance by a healthcare professional, or resolution of symptoms. Mobile phlebotomists in the prospective study collected whole blood, serum and a nasopharyngeal or oropharyngeal swab from every participant. Prospective study participants could optionally give additional blood draws and questionnaires over an approximately two-month period. Prospective study blood samples were shipped either frozen or at room temperature before DNA extraction.

TCRbeta CDR3 regions were amplified from genomic DNA by means of the immunoSEQ Assay, a bias-controlled multiplex PCR. The paper's processing steps were these. Nucleated cell counts per sample were estimated from amplification of reference gene primers within the assay. Sequence reads were collapsed and filtered to measure the absolute abundance of every unique TCRbeta CDR3 rearrangement. For each sample, productive Simpson clonality was calculated as the square root of Simpson's diversity index over productive rearrangements. Held by TCRdb, this immuneACCESS table contains in-frame sequences only and omits some clones. Under half of the omission traces to an unresolved V gene where checked; the cause of the rest is unknown. The V and J calls and clone size are taken from that table; D and trimming were inferred from the DNA. The sample table contains roughly 260,000 clones; only one count was recorded for just over 90% of them. Under 2.5% of the sample comes from the top ten.

The V and J ends are trimmed by 4 bases and 0 bases, leaving 16 bases between them. Via the germline V gene (reference sequence), CDR1 is LNHDA and CDR2 SQIVND. The CDR3 has 16 amino acids, counting the end cysteine and phenylalanine. Just the 48-base CDR3 DNA is kept, in frame starting at base 1. The origin of this receptor is a woman aged 18-35 years who had recovered from COVID-19. The sequenced sample consisted of PBMCs or T cells enriched from blood (not recorded which). The chain is made from TRBV19 and TRBJ2-7; the D region possibly corresponds to TRBD1 (6 bases align). The CDR3 protein sequence reads: CASSTNPGTRSYEQYF. The nucleotide sequence is TGTGCCAGTAGTACGAACCCCGGGACACGCTCCTACGAGCAGTACTTC.